These 27 T cell receptor beta chains were all obtained from the same sample, sequenced in a study of blood T cell repertoires in COVID-19 (dated by TCRdb to the early 2020s). Library method: the immunoSEQ multiplex PCR assay. Sourced from immuneACCESS, this table was stored by TCRdb with only in-frame sequences that have V and J called. A share of the clones is absent; for the studies checked, an unresolved V gene accounts for under half, and the remainder has no known explanation. The sample table records 650,000 to 800,000 clones; about 90% of these occur just once. More than 0.25% of the sample goes to the ten largest clones. Sequencing was carried out using peripheral blood. These receptors were collected from a woman aged 18-29 years with acute or convalescent COVID-19.

The gene calls are TRBV19 and TRBJ1-5, with TRBD1 identical over 10 bases. The CDR3 has 14 residues. V shed 7 bases and J 6 bases; nucleotides not matched to a gene: 6. The germline gives CDR1 LNHDA, CDR2 SQIVND (reference sequence). CDR3 sequence reads: CASNGDRGFQPQHF. The CDR3 DNA sequence: TGTGCCAGTAATGGGGACAGGGGTTTTCAGCCCCAGCATTTT.

The chain employs TRBV5-1 and TRBJ2-7; tentatively, D is TRBD2 (6 bases). With 4 bases removed from V and 6 bases from J, the gap between germline ends came to 14 bases. CDR1 is SGHRS and CDR2 is YFSETQ in the germline V gene. The CDR3 loop spans 13 amino acids. The CDR3 nucleotides read TGCGCCAGCAGCCCCCAGGCGGGGATCGAGCAGTACTTC. Translated: CASSPQAGIEQYF.

The chain uses TRBV3-1 (or the pseudogene TRBV3-2) and TRBJ2-5; TRBD2 aligns across 9 bases. V lost 1 base and J lost 5; bases outside the gene matches: 8. The CDR3 contains 16 residues. The germline gives CDR1 LGHDT, CDR2 YNNKEL (reference sequence). The CDR3 sequence is CASSQGRAGGRETQYF. In nucleotides, the CDR3 is TGTGCCAGCAGCCAAGGTCGAGCGGGGGGACGGGAGACCCAGTACTTC.

This clone was observed once. The chain employs TRBV3-1 (or the pseudogene TRBV3-2) and TRBJ1-5, with 7 positions matching TRBD1. Germline V CDR1 and CDR2: LGHDT, YNNKEL (reference sequence). This CDR3 comprises 16 residues. Unmatched junction bases numbered 9, after V lost 1 base and J lost 6 bases. The CDR3 bases are TGTGCCAGCAGCCAAGGTGGACAGGTCTACGGTCAGCCCCAGCATTTT. This translates into CASSQGGQVYGQPQHF.

This chain links TRBV7-2 with TRBJ1-6; D possibly corresponds to TRBD1 (6 bases). Trimming took 4 bases from V and 11 from J, leaving 15 bases between them. This CDR3 comprises 14 residues. Germline CDR1 reads SGHTA; CDR2 reads FQGNSA. The CDR3, as DNA: TGTGCCAGCAGCTCCCAGACAGGTTACGCACCCCTCCACTTT. This translates into CASSSQTGYAPLHF. Complete variable domain (other parts from reference TRBV7-2 and TRBJ1-6): GAGVSQSPSNKVTEKGKDVELRCDPISGHTALYWYRQSLGQGLEFLIYFQGNSAPDKSGLPSDRFSAERTGGSVSTLTIQRTQQEDSAVYLCASSSQTGYAPLHFGNGTRLTVT.

The chain joins TRBV24-1 to TRBJ2-2; 7 bases are shared with TRBD1. With V trimmed by 4 bases and J by 0 bases, 7 bases remained unmatched. In germline, CDR1 is KGHDR, CDR2 SFDVKD. The CDR3 has 17 amino acids. CDR3 amino acids: CATSDRTGQANTGELFF. CDR3 coding DNA: TGTGCCACCAGTGACCGGACAGGCCAAGCGAACACCGGGGAGCTGTTTTTT.

The chain is built from TRBV30 and TRBJ1-2; 8 bases agree with TRBD1. Per the germline V gene, CDR1 is GTSNPN and CDR2 is SVGIG (reference sequence). After removal of 4 bases from V and 1 base from J, the junction contained 8 bases not matched to a gene. This CDR3 region has 15 residues. The DNA for the CDR3 is TGTGCCTGGACTTATGACAGGGGAGGTAACTATGGCTACACCTTC. Protein sequence: CAWTYDRGGNYGYTF.

The chain joins TRBV7-9 to TRBJ1-1, with D possibly TRBD1 on 6 matching bases. The CDR3 totals 10 residues. The V and J ends lost 4 bases and 11 bases respectively, with 8 bases between them. CDR1 and CDR2 (germline): SEHNR, FQNEAQ (reference sequence). CDR3 DNA sequence: TGTGCCAGCAGCTCCACAGGGGCTTTCTTT. Residues: CASSSTGAFF.

The rearrangement joins TRBV5-5 to TRBJ2-1, with TRBD1 identical over 7 bases. There are 14 residues in the CDR3. CDR1 and CDR2 from the germline V gene are SGHKS and YYEKEE (reference sequence). With V trimmed by 4 bases and J by 6 bases, 7 bases remained unmatched. Here the CDR3 DNA reads TGTGCCAGCAGCCCCGGGACAGTCTTCAATGAGCAGTTCTTC. Its translation: CASSPGTVFNEQFF. Full variable domain (missing parts from reference TRBV5-5 and TRBJ2-1): DAGVTQSPTHLIKTRGQQVTLRCSPISGHKSVSWYQQVLGQGPQFIFQYYEKEERGRGNFPDRFSARQFPNYSSELNVNALLLGDSALYLCASSPGTVFNEQFFGPGTRLTVL.

The genes are TRBV9 and TRBJ1-4; TRBD1 matches 9 bases. CDR3 length equals 15 residues. CDR1 is SGDLS, CDR2 YYNGEE, per germline. Trimming took 4 bases from V and 8 from J; bases not matched to a gene: 9. The CDR3 DNA reads TGTGCCAGCAGCAGAACAGGGGGCGAGAACGAAAAACTGTTTTTT. Translating it yields CASSRTGGENEKLFF.

V gene TRBV7-2 combines with J gene TRBJ2-2, with TRBD1 matching over 9 bases. This CDR3 has 16 residues. The V gene end was trimmed by 4 bases and the J gene end by 3 bases; junction bases not matched to a gene: 6. CDR1 and CDR2 from the germline V gene are SGHTA and FQGNSA. CDR3 bases: TGTGCCAGCAGCTCCGTGGGGACAGGGCACACCGGGGAGCTGTTTTTT. Its translation: CASSSVGTGHTGELFF. Combining the CDR3 with reference TRBV7-2 and TRBJ2-2 gives the whole variable domain GAGVSQSPSNKVTEKGKDVELRCDPISGHTALYWYRQSLGQGLEFLIYFQGNSAPDKSGLPSDRFSAERTGGSVSTLTIQRTQQEDSAVYLCASSSVGTGHTGELFFGEGSRLTVL.

The chain has TRBV5-5 and TRBJ2-7; TRBD2 matches at 9 bases. This CDR3 is 15 amino acids long. Germline assignment: CDR1 SGHKS and CDR2 YYEKEE (reference sequence). V was pared by 2 bases and J by 3 bases, with 6 bases of the junction left unmatched. The CDR3 DNA follows: TGTGCCAGCAGCTTTGCGGCGGGGGGGCGCTACGAGCAGTACTTC. Encoded protein: CASSFAAGGRYEQYF. The full variable domain, its missing parts supplied by reference TRBV5-5 and TRBJ2-7, is DAGVTQSPTHLIKTRGQQVTLRCSPISGHKSVSWYQQVLGQGPQFIFQYYEKEERGRGNFPDRFSARQFPNYSSELNVNALLLGDSALYLCASSFAAGGRYEQYFGPGTRLTVT.

The chain carries TRBV4-2 and TRBJ1-1; D is unclear. Germline V gene sequence: CDR1 LGHNA, CDR2 YNFKEQ. The CDR3 has 12 residues. V was trimmed by 4 bases and J by 1 base, leaving 4 bases between them. The CDR3 here is CASSPQNTEAFF. The CDR3, as DNA: TGTGCCAGCAGCCCACAGAACACTGAAGCTTTCTTT.

V gene TRBV11-2 combines with J gene TRBJ2-1, with D perhaps TRBD2 (7 bases). CDR1 SGHAT and CDR2 FQNNGV come from the germline V gene. V shed 5 bases and J shed 4 bases, with 18 bases lying between them. The CDR3 runs 16 residues. In DNA, the CDR3 is TGTGCCAGCAGCCCCCCCTGGGGGGGCGATTACAATGAGCAGTTCTTC. Amino acids: CASSPPWGGDYNEQFF.

The chain has TRBV9 and TRBJ1-2, with TRBD1 as a possible D gene (6 bases). The CDR3 has 17 amino acids. The V end was cut by 4 bases, the J end by 4 bases, with 23 bases between. In germline, CDR1 is SGDLS, CDR2 YYNGEE. CDR3 nucleotides: TGTGCCAGCAGCTTAAGCAACCTACCCAGGGGAACCTATGGCTACACCTTC. It is translated as CASSLSNLPRGTYGYTF.

The genes are TRBV2 and TRBJ1-2; 7 positions agree with TRBD1. Germline CDR1 SNHLY, CDR2 FYNNEI. The CDR3 spans 11 residues. The trim removed 11 bases at V and 6 bases at J, leaving 6 bases unmatched. CDR3 nucleotides: TGTGCCTCACAGGGGACTCATGGCTACACCTTC. It translates to CASQGTHGYTF.

The chain couples TRBV5-6 to TRBJ1-2; D gene uncertain. V was trimmed by 1 base and J by 1 base, leaving 11 bases between them. CDR3 length: 15 amino acids. Germline CDR1 and CDR2: SGHDT and YYEEEE. This chain's CDR3 is CASSLRSGSNYGYTF. In DNA, the CDR3 is TGTGCCAGCAGCTTGCGCTCGGGGAGTAACTATGGCTACACCTTC.

This clone was detected only once. V and J are TRBV6-1 and TRBJ1-2; the D is unclear. V was trimmed by 2 bases and J by 8 bases, leaving 9 bases between them. CDR3 size: 12 residues. Germline assignment: CDR1 MNHNS and CDR2 SASEGT. In DNA, the CDR3 is TGTGCCAGCAGTGAATGGCTTGTCGGCTACACCTTC. Residues: CASSEWLVGYTF.

The rearrangement joins TRBV27 to TRBJ2-3, with 15 bases that match TRBD2. With V trimmed by 9 bases and J by 4 bases, 14 bases remained unmatched. The germline V gene has CDR1 MNHEY and CDR2 SMNVEV (reference sequence). This CDR3 spans 18 amino acids. The CDR3 spells CASRGLAGGPEFPDTQYF. DNA for the CDR3: TGTGCCAGTCGAGGACTAGCGGGGGGGCCGGAGTTCCCAGATACGCAGTATTTT.

In regard to this clone: Other DNA sequences in this sample translate to the same CDR3. V gene TRBV24-1 combines with J gene TRBJ1-2; 7 bases are a match to TRBD1. Trimming removed 9 bases from V and 0 bases from J; junction bases left unmatched: 3. The CDR3 loop spans 13 amino acids. Germline CDR1 is KGHDR and CDR2 is SFDVKD. The CDR3 here is CATRDSTNYGYTF. For the CDR3, the DNA is TGTGCCACCCGGGACAGCACTAACTATGGCTACACCTTC.

This chain joins TRBV5-5 and TRBJ1-2; TRBD1 agrees at 10 bases. The V segment lost 4 bases and the J segment 5 bases; nucleotides outside the gene matches: 8. Germline values: CDR1 SGHKS, CDR2 YYEKEE (reference sequence). The CDR3 runs 15 residues. This chain's CDR3 is CASSEEDRGLYGYTF. CDR3 coding DNA: TGTGCCAGCAGCGAGGAGGACAGGGGGTTGTATGGCTACACCTTC.

The gene calls are TRBV3-1 (or the pseudogene TRBV3-2) and TRBJ2-1; 12 nucleotides match TRBD2. This CDR3 has 16 residues. The germline V gene encodes CDR1 LGHDT and CDR2 YNNKEL (reference sequence). After removal of 1 base from V and 9 bases from J, the junction contained 7 bases not matched to a gene. DNA of the CDR3: TGTGCCAGCAGCCAAGCGGGGCTAGCGGGGGGGCCTGAGCAGTTCTTC. Amino acid sequence: CASSQAGLAGGPEQFF.

The CDR3 reads CSVLLRNRGTDTQYF. The CDR3 nucleotides are TGCAGCGTCCTGCTGAGGAACAGGGGCACAGATACGCAGTATTTT. The chain combines TRBV29-1 with TRBJ2-3; tentatively, D is TRBD1 (6 bases). CDR1 and CDR2 (germline): SQVTM, ANQGSEA. This CDR3 spans 15 amino acids. V lost 6 bases and J 1 base, leaving 17 bases between the germline ends.

This clone has just one count. V is TRBV6-1 and J is TRBJ2-1; TRBD1 matches 9 bases. In germline, CDR1 is MNHNS, CDR2 SASEGT. CDR3 length: 17 amino acids. Trimming removed 3 bases from V and 6 bases from J; junction bases left unmatched: 12. CDR3 in amino acids: CASSDEPGQGRFNEQFF. The CDR3 DNA is TGTGCCAGCAGTGACGAGCCGGGACAGGGAAGGTTCAATGAGCAGTTCTTC.

The J gene is TRBJ1-2, the V gene TRBV4-1; perhaps TRBD1 as D (5 bases). Germline-derived CDR1 and CDR2 are MGHRA and YSYEKL. V gave up 2 bases and J gave up 2 bases, with 15 bases separating them. The CDR3 is 16 residues long. The CDR3 DNA reads as TGCGCCAGCAGCCAACCGGACACGACCTTAAACTATGGCTACACCTTC. Translation: CASSQPDTTLNYGYTF.

The genes are TRBV7-9 and TRBJ1-2; 7 bases map to TRBD1. Germline CDR1 SEHNR, CDR2 FQNEAQ (reference sequence). The CDR3 runs 14 residues. V trimming: 4 bases; J trimming: 7 bases; junction bases outside the gene matches: 9. CDR3 nucleotides: TGTGCCAGCAGCTCGCCAGGGGGAACGGGTGGCTACACCTTC. This encodes CASSSPGGTGGYTF.

V is TRBV27 and J is TRBJ2-1; 9 bases are a match to TRBD1. The CDR3 consists of 16 residues. CDR1 is MNHEY and CDR2 is SMNVEV in the germline V gene (reference sequence). The trim removed 0 bases at V and 7 bases at J, leaving 7 bases unmatched. The CDR3 DNA sequence: TGTGCCAGCAGTTTATCGAGGACAGGGGCTTATAATGAGCAGTTCTTC. Its translation: CASSLSRTGAYNEQFF.